This T cell receptor (beta chain) was identified during a study of radiotherapy plus CTLA-4 blockade in lung cancer. Study-wide context: Objective responses were recorded in 15% to 20% of patients, with disease control recorded in approximately 32%.

The CDR3 spans 14 residues. The V gene lost 1 base and the J gene lost 5 bases, with 11 bases spanning the gap. Germline V gene lookup returns CDR1 SGHAT and CDR2 FQDESV (reference sequence). Clones were read by immunoSEQ multiplex PCR, and TCRdb kept only the in-frame ones, dropping some. This sample has 86,000 or so clones, with more than 60% found just once. This receptor was obtained from a human donor with non-small cell lung cancer who had a partial response to radiotherapy plus ipilimumab. Some clones in this sample may be carry-over from other donors' samples. This rearrangement joins TRBV11-1 to TRBJ1-1; no definite D call. The material was peripheral blood, obtained from a patient treated with radiotherapy plus ipilimumab. The CDR3 is CASSLGGYKTEAFF. CDR3 bases: TGTGCCAGCAGCTTAGGAGGGTATAAGACTGAAGCTTTCTTT.